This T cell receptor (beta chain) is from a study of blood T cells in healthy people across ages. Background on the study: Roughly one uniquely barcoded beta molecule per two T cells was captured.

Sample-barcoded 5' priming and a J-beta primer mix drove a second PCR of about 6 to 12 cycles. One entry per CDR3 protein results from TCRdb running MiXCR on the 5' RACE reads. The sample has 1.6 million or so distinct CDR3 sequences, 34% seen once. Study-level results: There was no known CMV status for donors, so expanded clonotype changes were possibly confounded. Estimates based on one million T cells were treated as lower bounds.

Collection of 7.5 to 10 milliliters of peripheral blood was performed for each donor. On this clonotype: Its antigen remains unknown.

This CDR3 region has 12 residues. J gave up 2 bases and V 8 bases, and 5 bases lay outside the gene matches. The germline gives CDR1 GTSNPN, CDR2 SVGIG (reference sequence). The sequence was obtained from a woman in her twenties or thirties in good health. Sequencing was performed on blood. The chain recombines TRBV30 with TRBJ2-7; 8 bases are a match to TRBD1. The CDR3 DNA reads TGTGCCATGGGACAGGATACCTACGAGCAGTACTTC. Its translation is CAMGQDTYEQYF. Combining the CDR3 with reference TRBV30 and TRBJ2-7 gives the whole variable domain SQTIHQWPATLVQPVGSPLSLECTVEGTSNPNLYWYRQAAGRGLQLLFYSVGIGQISSEVPQNLSASRPQDRQFILSSKKLLLSDSGFYLCAMGQDTYEQYFGPGTRLTVT.